Here is one TCR beta chain with its context. The sample is drawn from a study of blood T cell repertoires in COVID-19. At the level of the study: PBMCs, B-cell-depleted T cells, or T cells were the source of the cDNA or gDNA that made up the material.

Authors' processing steps: Reference gene primer amplification gave estimated nucleated cell counts. Only in-frame clones appear in the TCRdb table, and some are missing; sequencing was by immunoSEQ multiplex PCR. The V and J calls and clone size are taken from that table; D and trimming were inferred from the DNA. The table records approximately 280,000 clones, about nine tenths of them present only once. With 0 bases removed from V and 0 bases from J, the gap between germline ends came to 12 bases. This CDR3 is 17 amino acids long. The germline V gene encodes CDR1 MGHRA and CDR2 YSYEKL. The sequence was obtained from a man aged 45-65 years with acute or convalescent COVID-19. Material for sequencing was peripheral blood. J is TRBJ1-3 and V is TRBV4-1; D is perhaps TRBD1 (6 bases). As DNA, the CDR3 is TGCGCCAGCAGCCAAGATCAAAGGGGACACTCTGGAAACACCATATATTTT. Its translation: CASSQDQRGHSGNTIYF.